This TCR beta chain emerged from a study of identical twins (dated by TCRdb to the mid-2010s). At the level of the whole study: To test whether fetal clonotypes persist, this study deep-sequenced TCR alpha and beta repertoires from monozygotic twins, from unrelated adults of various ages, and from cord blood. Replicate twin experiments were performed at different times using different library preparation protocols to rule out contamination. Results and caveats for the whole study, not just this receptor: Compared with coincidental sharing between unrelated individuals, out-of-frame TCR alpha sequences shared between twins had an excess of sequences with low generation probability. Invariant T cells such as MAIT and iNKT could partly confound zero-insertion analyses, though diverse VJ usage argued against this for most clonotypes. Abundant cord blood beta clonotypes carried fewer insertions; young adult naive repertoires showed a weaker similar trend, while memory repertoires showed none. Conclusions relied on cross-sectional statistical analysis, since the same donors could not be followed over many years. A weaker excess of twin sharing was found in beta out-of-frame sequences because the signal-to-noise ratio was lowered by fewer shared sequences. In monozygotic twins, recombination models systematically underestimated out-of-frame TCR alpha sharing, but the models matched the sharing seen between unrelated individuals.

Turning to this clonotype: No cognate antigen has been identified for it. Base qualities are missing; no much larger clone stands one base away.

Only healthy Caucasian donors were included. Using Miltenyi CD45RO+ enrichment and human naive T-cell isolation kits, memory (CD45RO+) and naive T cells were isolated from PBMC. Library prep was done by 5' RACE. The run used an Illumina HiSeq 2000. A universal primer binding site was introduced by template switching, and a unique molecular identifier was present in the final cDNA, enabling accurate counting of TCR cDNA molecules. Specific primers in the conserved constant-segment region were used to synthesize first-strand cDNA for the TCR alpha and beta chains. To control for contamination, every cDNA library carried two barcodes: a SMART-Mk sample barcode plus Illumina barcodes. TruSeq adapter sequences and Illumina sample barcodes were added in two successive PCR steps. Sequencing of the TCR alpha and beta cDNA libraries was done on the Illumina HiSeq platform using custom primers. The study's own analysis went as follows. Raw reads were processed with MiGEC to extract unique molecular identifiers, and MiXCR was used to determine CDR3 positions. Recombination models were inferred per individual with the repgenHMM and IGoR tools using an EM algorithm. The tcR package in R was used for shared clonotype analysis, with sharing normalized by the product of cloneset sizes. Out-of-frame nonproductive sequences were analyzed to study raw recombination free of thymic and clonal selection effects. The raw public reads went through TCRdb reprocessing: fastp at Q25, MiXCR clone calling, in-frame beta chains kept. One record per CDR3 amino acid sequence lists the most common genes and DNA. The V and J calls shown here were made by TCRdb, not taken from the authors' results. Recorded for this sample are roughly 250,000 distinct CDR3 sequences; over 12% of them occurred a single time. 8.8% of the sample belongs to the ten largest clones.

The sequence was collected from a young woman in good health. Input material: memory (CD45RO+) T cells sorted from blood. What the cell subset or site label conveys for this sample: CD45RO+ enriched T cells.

The CDR3 reads CSARDSNRGDYSYEQYF. At the DNA level, the sequence is TGCAGTGCTAGAGATAGTAACAGAGGGGACTACTCCTACGAGCAGTACTTC. Recombination connected TRBV20-1 to TRBJ2-7; a stretch of 7 junction bases matches TRBD2. The CDR3, cysteine through phenylalanine, is 17 amino acids long. Only the CDR3 region is kept as DNA, spanning 51 bases read in frame from base 1. V is trimmed back by 0 bases and J by 0 bases, and the junction contains 11 bases that no gene match accounts for. CDR1 DFQATT and CDR2 SNEGSKA were looked up in the germline V gene (reference sequence).